Shown below are 29 T cell receptor beta chains from a single sample sequenced in a study of spatial heterogeneity in lung cancer. Described time point: sample taken at primary tumor resection. Study-level results: For expanded intratumoral alpha and beta TCRs, counts tracked tumor mutation counts.

TCRdb redid the calling of the 5' RACE reads with MiXCR, one entry per CDR3 protein. The table shows 20,000 to 25,000 distinct CDR3 sequences, with roughly 6.7% occurring only once. Their recognized antigens are unknown. The sample was lung tumor tissue, taken at surgery. All receptors come from a male donor with early-stage non-small cell lung cancer.

In this sample, this clonotype is medium-sized. This chain uses TRBV10-3 with TRBJ2-2; the match to TRBD1 covers 8 bases. This CDR3 has 14 amino acids. Germline V gene sequence: CDR1 ENHRY, CDR2 SYGVKD. With 8 bases clipped from V and 3 bases from J, the junction kept 5 bases outside the gene matches. The CDR3 DNA sequence: TGTGCCATCGGCGACAGGGGCGACACCGGGGAGCTGTTTTTT. Translated, it gives CAIGDRGDTGELFF.

This clonotype was recorded at least ten times. This sequence joins TRBV19 and TRBJ2-2; D is undetermined. In germline, CDR1 is LNHDA, CDR2 SQIVND (reference sequence). This CDR3 contains 16 residues. Trimming removed 7 bases from V and 0 bases from J, with 15 bases in between. CDR3 DNA: TGTGCCAGTACCCCGCGGAGTTTGACGAACACCGGGGAGCTGTTTTTT. As protein: CASTPRSLTNTGELFF.

The table lists this clonotype with many counts. This chain connects TRBV7-2 to TRBJ1-5; D might be TRBD1 (6 bases). The germline V and J ends were trimmed by 6 bases and 3 bases, with 9 bases remaining between them. This CDR3 is built from 13 residues. Germline V gives CDR1 SGHTA, CDR2 FQGNSA. The CDR3 nucleotides read TGTGCCAGCAGGGACAGCCTCAATCAGCCCCAGCATTTT. This encodes CASRDSLNQPQHF.

This clonotype has a handful of counts. This chain links TRBV5-1 with TRBJ2-5; the D gene is possibly TRBD2 (6 bases). The CDR3 is 16 amino acids. Per germline, CDR1 SGHRS and CDR2 YFSETQ. Between the trimmed V and J ends, which lost 0 bases and 7 bases, there was a span of 19 bases. The CDR3 DNA sequence: TGCGCCAGCAGCTTGGTATTAGCGGACACCCCTGGGACCCAGTACTTC. Protein: CASSLVLADTPGTQYF.

The chain couples TRBV7-9 to TRBJ2-7; 7 bases fit TRBD1. The CDR3 covers 13 residues. Looked up from germline, CDR1 is SEHNR and CDR2 is FQNEAQ (reference sequence). V shed 6 bases and J 2 bases; nucleotides not matched to a gene: 4. For the CDR3, the DNA is TGTGCCAGCAGTCGGGACAGTGCCTACGAGCAGTACTTC. This codes for CASSRDSAYEQYF.

This clonotype was seen repeatedly, ten times or more. The chain has TRBV5-1 and TRBJ2-3, with 9 bases identical to TRBD2. Losses at the gene ends were 1 base for V and 5 bases for J; bases not matched to a gene: 2. Per germline, CDR1 SGHRS and CDR2 YFSETQ. This CDR3 comprises 14 residues. The CDR3 nucleotides are TGCGCCAGCAGCTTGCTAGCGGGGCTAGATACGCAGTATTTT. Amino acids: CASSLLAGLDTQYF.

This clonotype was found many times. V is TRBV29-1 and J is TRBJ1-4, with D uncertain. The length of the CDR3 is 12 residues. The germline V gene encodes CDR1 SQVTM and CDR2 ANQGSEA. The V gene lost 5 bases and the J gene lost 8 bases, with 12 bases spanning the gap. The CDR3 nucleotides are TGCAGCGTTTGGACGGCGGGGGAAAAACTGTTTTTT. Translation gives CSVWTAGEKLFF.

This sequence joins TRBV7-3 and TRBJ2-7, with 9 bases aligning to TRBD1. The CDR3 runs 16 residues. Germline-derived CDR1 and CDR2 are SGHTA and FQGTGA. Germline trimming cut 4 bases from V and 4 bases from J; bases unmatched to any gene: 11. CDR3 in amino acids: CASSSLPGTGLYEQYF. CDR3 sequence (DNA): TGTGCCAGCAGCTCACTCCCCGGGACAGGGCTTTACGAGCAGTACTTC.

This clonotype was detected ten times or more. This sequence joins TRBV19 and TRBJ2-5; no reliable D call. Trimming removed 5 bases from V and 4 bases from J, with 11 bases in between. Germline lookup yields CDR1 LNHDA and CDR2 SQIVND (reference sequence). The CDR3 is made up of 13 amino acids. The CDR3 loop reads CASSQQLGETQYF. The CDR3 DNA reads as TGTGCCAGTAGTCAACAGCTCGGAGAGACCCAGTACTTC.

This clonotype appeared a single time. A read error is possible here, since a much larger clone lies one base away. V gene TRBV5-1 combines with J gene TRBJ2-2; D is uncertain. CDR3 length equals 14 residues. Germline V lookup: CDR1 SGHRS, CDR2 YFSETQ. For the CDR3, the DNA is TGCGACAGCAGTTGGGCCCCAAACACCGGGGAGCTGTTTTTT. It translates to CDSSWAPNTGELFF.

V gene TRBV18 combines with J gene TRBJ1-1, with 10 bases that match TRBD1. CDR3 length: 15 amino acids. Germline V gene data show CDR1 as KGHSH and CDR2 as LQKENI. V gave up 8 bases and J gave up 7 bases; unmatched junction bases: 13. The CDR3 loop is CASRKRGQGDLEAFF. Written as DNA, the CDR3 is TGTGCCAGCCGAAAGCGAGGACAGGGGGATCTTGAAGCTTTCTTT.

CDR3 sequence: CASSISQEGNTIYF. DNA of the CDR3: TGTGCCAGTAGTATATCCCAGGAGGGGAACACCATATATTTT. This rearrangement joins TRBV19 to TRBJ1-3; weak D call: TRBD1 (5 bases). This CDR3 spans 14 amino acids. With 2 bases removed from V and 7 bases from J, the gap between germline ends came to 12 bases. Germline V lookup: CDR1 LNHDA, CDR2 SQIVND (reference sequence). Full variable domain (missing parts from reference TRBV19 and TRBJ1-3): DGGITQSPKYLFRKEGQNVTLSCEQNLNHDAMYWYRQDPGQGLRLIYYSQIVNDFQKGDIAEGYSVSREKKESFPLTVTSAQKNPTAFYLCASSISQEGNTIYFGEGSWLTVV.

This clonotype showed up many times. V gene TRBV12-3 or TRBV12-4 combines with J gene TRBJ2-3, with 10 bases aligning to TRBD2. The CDR3 is 15 amino acids. J was trimmed by 2 bases and V by 7 bases; bases with no gene match: 6. The CDR3 DNA follows: TGTGCCAGCACACCTCTAGCGGGGGTCACAGATACGCAGTATTTT. Its translation is CASTPLAGVTDTQYF.

By frequency in the sample, this clonotype is medium-sized (0.01 to 0.1%). This rearrangement joins TRBV6-5 to TRBJ2-7; D not certain. Germline V gene sequence: CDR1 MNHEY, CDR2 SVGAGI. Trimming left V 2 bases short and J 3 bases short, with 20 bases between. The CDR3 loop spans 17 amino acids. The CDR3 sequence: CASSYQKGPSNHYEQYF. For the CDR3, the DNA is TGTGCCAGCAGTTACCAAAAAGGGCCTTCTAACCACTACGAGCAGTACTTC.

This clonotype was detected only a few times. The chain couples TRBV15 to TRBJ2-7, with 8 positions matching TRBD2. After removal of 1 base from V and 4 bases from J, the junction contained 12 bases not matched to a gene. Germline assignment: CDR1 LNHNV and CDR2 YYDKDF (reference sequence). The CDR3 is 17 residues long. The CDR3 sequence is CATSRGSALAGQYEQYF. In DNA, the CDR3 is TGTGCCACCAGCAGAGGGTCTGCCCTAGCGGGTCAGTACGAGCAGTACTTC.

At least ten counts were recorded for this clonotype. The rearrangement joins TRBV3-1 to TRBJ1-3; no clear D gene. CDR3 size: 12 residues. Germline assignment: CDR1 LGHDT and CDR2 YNNKEL (reference sequence). Trimming left V 6 bases short and J 3 bases short, with 6 bases between. For the CDR3, the DNA is TGTGCCAGCAGGGCCGATGGAAACACCATATATTTT. Translated: CASRADGNTIYF.

This clonotype was detected a few times. V is TRBV6-5 and J is TRBJ2-5; maybe TRBD1 (5 bases). Trimming removed 5 bases at V and 10 bases at J, with 20 bases between. Germline V gene lookup returns CDR1 MNHEY and CDR2 SVGAGI. The CDR3 spans 14 residues. The CDR3 bases are TGTGCCAGCAGTGAACCAGGGTTTCGGGCCGGCCAGTACTTC. Its translation is CASSEPGFRAGQYF.

The chain has TRBV20-1 and TRBJ1-1, with D unresolved. CDR3 length equals 15 residues. V was pared by 0 bases and J by 1 base, with 12 bases between. Germline V gene sequence: CDR1 DFQATT, CDR2 SNEGSKA (reference sequence). For the CDR3, the DNA is TGCAGTGCTAGAGATATTTCCGGGGAGAACACTGAAGCTTTCTTT. It codes for CSARDISGENTEAFF.

This clonotype was found many times. The chain employs TRBV7-9 and TRBJ2-3, with D possibly matching TRBD2 (6 bases). The ends were cut back, 1 base at V and 8 bases at J, with 7 bases in the middle. The CDR3 loop spans 12 amino acids. Germline V gene sequence: CDR1 SEHNR, CDR2 FQNEAQ (reference sequence). The CDR3 DNA reads TGTGCCAGCAGCTTAGGGGGAGGTACGCAGTATTTT. This translates into CASSLGGGTQYF.

The sample holds a few counts of this clonotype. J is TRBJ2-5 and V is TRBV20-1; D is perhaps TRBD2 (5 bases). Germline V lookup: CDR1 DFQATT, CDR2 SNEGSKA (reference sequence). The CDR3 contains 13 residues. The V gene lost 6 bases and the J gene lost 1 base, with 12 bases spanning the gap. In DNA, the CDR3 is TGCAGTGCCACTAGGACCAGCCAAGAGACCCAGTACTTC. This encodes CSATRTSQETQYF.

This clonotype has ten or more counts. The V call is TRBV5-1, the J call TRBJ1-1; D not resolved. V was pared by 1 base and J by 1 base, with 5 bases between. Germline CDR1 reads SGHRS; CDR2 reads YFSETQ. This CDR3 has 13 amino acids. The CDR3, as DNA: TGCGCCAGCAGCTTGATACCGAACACTGAAGCTTTCTTT. It specifies CASSLIPNTEAFF.

This clonotype was found many times. The rearrangement joins TRBV2 to TRBJ1-5; possibly TRBD1 for D (5 bases). CDR1 and CDR2 (germline): SNHLY, FYNNEI. The CDR3 runs 13 residues. Trimming pared 6 bases from V and 7 bases from J, leaving 13 bases between. CDR3 in DNA: TGTGCCAGCAGGGGGGGATTCTCGCAGCCCCAGCATTTT. It yields the protein CASRGGFSQPQHF.

This clonotype was counted ten times or more. The gene calls are TRBV28 and TRBJ2-7, with D possibly matching TRBD2 (6 bases). CDR3 length: 14 residues. From germline, CDR1 is MDHEN and CDR2 SYDVKM. Trimming removed 5 bases at V and 5 bases at J, with 16 bases between. The CDR3 DNA follows: TGTGCCAGCAGTCGCCCCCCGACTAGTCACGAGCAGTACTTC. It encodes CASSRPPTSHEQYF.

This clonotype was counted at least ten times. The rearrangement uses TRBV7-9 and TRBJ2-2, with D possibly matching TRBD2 (5 bases). CDR1 is SEHNR, CDR2 FQNEAQ, per germline (reference sequence). V was trimmed by 10 bases and J by 1 base, leaving 16 bases between them. This CDR3 is built from 15 residues. CDR3: CAILPEARNTGELFF. CDR3 DNA sequence: TGTGCCATTCTCCCGGAGGCCCGGAACACCGGGGAGCTGTTTTTT.

This clonotype was observed at least ten times. V is TRBV7-2 and J is TRBJ2-1; possible D gene TRBD1, 6 bases. V was pared by 1 base and J by 9 bases, with 16 bases between. CDR3 length: 15 amino acids. Germline values: CDR1 SGHTA, CDR2 FQGNSA. The CDR3 protein is CASSLGTVGDSEQFF. CDR3 coding DNA: TGTGCCAGCAGCTTAGGGACAGTAGGGGATAGTGAGCAGTTCTTC. Drawing the rest from reference TRBV7-2 and TRBJ2-1, the complete variable domain is GAGVSQSPSNKVTEKGKDVELRCDPISGHTALYWYRQSLGQGLEFLIYFQGNSAPDKSGLPSDRFSAERTGGSVSTLTIQRTQQEDSAVYLCASSLGTVGDSEQFFGPGTRLTVL.

This chain uses TRBV7-8 with TRBJ1-5, with 8 bases matching TRBD1. This CDR3 spans 16 amino acids. Trimming removed 3 bases from V and 2 bases from J; junction bases left unmatched: 6. Per the germline V gene, CDR1 is SGHVS and CDR2 is FQNEAQ. CDR3 sequence (DNA): TGTGCCAGCAGCTTTCAGGGGGCTCCCGGCAATCAGCCCCAGCATTTT. Its translation is CASSFQGAPGNQPQHF.

This clonotype was counted ten times or more. CDR3 sequence (DNA): TGTGCCAGCAGCACCCGACTAGCGGGAGTGTCCTACGAGCAGTACTTC. Translating gives CASSTRLAGVSYEQYF. The gene calls are TRBV28 and TRBJ2-7; TRBD2 matches 12 bases. Germline V gene sequence: CDR1 MDHEN, CDR2 SYDVKM. The CDR3 length is 16 residues. J gave up 1 base and V 6 bases, and 7 bases lay outside the gene matches.

The sample holds many counts of this clonotype. V is TRBV4-1 and J is TRBJ2-7; the D gene is possibly TRBD1 (6 bases). This CDR3 is 15 amino acids long. Germline assignment: CDR1 MGHRA and CDR2 YSYEKL. V was cut by 1 base and J by 4 bases, with 14 bases left in between. CDR3 loop: CASSQVNQGRYEQYF. The CDR3, as DNA: TGCGCCAGCAGCCAAGTTAACCAGGGGAGATACGAGCAGTACTTC.

This clonotype was recorded at least ten times. The chain has TRBV3-1 and TRBJ2-5; D remains unclear. V dropped 0 bases and J dropped 4 bases, with 9 bases sitting between them. Germline V gives CDR1 LGHDT, CDR2 YNNKEL (reference sequence). The CDR3 contains 14 residues. The CDR3 nucleotides are TGTGCCAGCAGCCAAGATTTGCTGGGAGAGACCCAGTACTTC. This sequence encodes CASSQDLLGETQYF.